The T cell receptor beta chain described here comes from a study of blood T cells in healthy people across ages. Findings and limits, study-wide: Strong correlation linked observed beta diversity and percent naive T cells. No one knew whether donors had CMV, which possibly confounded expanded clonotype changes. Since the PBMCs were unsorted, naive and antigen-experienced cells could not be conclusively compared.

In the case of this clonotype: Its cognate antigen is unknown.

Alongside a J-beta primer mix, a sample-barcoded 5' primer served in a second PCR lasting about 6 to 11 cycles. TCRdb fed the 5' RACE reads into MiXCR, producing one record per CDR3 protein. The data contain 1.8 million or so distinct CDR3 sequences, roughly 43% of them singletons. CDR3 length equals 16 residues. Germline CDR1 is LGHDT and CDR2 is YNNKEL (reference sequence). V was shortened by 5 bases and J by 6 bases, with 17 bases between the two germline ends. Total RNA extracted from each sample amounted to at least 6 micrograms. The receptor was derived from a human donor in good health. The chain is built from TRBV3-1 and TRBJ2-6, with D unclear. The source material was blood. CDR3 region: CASSYVRYAAANVLTF. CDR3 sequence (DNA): TGTGCCAGCAGCTACGTGAGGTACGCGGCGGCCAACGTCCTGACTTTC.